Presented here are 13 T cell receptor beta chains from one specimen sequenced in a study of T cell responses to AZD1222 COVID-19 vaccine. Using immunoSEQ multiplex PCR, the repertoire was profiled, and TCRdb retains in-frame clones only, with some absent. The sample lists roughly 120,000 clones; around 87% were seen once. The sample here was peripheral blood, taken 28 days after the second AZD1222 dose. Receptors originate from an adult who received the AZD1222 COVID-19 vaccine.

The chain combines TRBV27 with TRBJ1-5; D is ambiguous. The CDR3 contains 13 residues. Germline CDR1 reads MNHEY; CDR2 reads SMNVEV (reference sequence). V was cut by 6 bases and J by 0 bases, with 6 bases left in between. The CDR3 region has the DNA TGTGCCAGCAGAGAACATAGCAATCAGCCCCAGCATTTT. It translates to CASREHSNQPQHF.

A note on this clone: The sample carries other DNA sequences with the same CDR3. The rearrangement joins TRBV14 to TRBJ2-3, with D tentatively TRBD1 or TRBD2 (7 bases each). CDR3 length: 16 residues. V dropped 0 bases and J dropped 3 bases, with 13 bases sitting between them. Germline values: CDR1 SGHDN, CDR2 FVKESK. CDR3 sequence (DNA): TGTGCCAGCAGCCAAGACAGGGGGGGATTAACAGATACGCAGTATTTT. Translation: CASSQDRGGLTDTQYF.

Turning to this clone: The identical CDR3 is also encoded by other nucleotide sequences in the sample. The CDR3 DNA sequence: TGTGCCAGCTCACAGGGACAGATCTCTGGAAACACCATATATTTT. This codes for CASSQGQISGNTIYF. The chain combines TRBV18 with TRBJ1-3, with 7 bases fitting TRBD1. There are 15 residues in the CDR3. CDR1 and CDR2 (germline): KGHSH, LQKENI. The ends lost 4 bases at V and 0 bases at J; junction bases unmatched: 3.

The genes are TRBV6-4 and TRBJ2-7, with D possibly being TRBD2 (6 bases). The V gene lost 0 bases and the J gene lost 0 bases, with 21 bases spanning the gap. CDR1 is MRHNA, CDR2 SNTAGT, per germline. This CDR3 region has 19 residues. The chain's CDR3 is CASSDSNPSVGRSSYEQYF. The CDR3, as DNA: TGTGCCAGCAGTGACTCGAATCCTAGCGTCGGAAGGAGCTCCTACGAGCAGTACTTC.

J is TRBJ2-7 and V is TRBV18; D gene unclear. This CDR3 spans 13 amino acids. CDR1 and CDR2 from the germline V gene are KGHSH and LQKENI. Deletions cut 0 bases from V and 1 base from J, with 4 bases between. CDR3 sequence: CASSPPGSYEQYF. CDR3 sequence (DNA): TGTGCCAGCTCACCACCGGGTTCCTACGAGCAGTACTTC.

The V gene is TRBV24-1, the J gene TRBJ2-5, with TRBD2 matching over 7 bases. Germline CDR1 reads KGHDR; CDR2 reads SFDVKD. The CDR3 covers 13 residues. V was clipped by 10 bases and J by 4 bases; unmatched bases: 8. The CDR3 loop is CATQLAPGETQYF. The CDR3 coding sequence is TGTGCCACACAACTAGCGCCAGGAGAGACCCAGTACTTC.

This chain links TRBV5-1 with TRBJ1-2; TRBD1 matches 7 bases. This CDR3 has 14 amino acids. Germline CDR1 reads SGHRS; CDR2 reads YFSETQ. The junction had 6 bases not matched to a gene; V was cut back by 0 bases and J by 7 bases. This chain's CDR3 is CASSLATGVRGYTF. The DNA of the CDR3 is TGCGCCAGCAGCTTGGCCACAGGGGTGCGTGGCTACACCTTC.

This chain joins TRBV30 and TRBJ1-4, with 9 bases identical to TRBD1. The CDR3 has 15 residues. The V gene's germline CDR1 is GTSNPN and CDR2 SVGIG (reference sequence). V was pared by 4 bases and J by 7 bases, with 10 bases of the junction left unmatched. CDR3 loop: CAWNDNRGQGEKLFF. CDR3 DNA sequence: TGTGCCTGGAACGATAACAGGGGGCAAGGTGAAAAACTGTTTTTT.

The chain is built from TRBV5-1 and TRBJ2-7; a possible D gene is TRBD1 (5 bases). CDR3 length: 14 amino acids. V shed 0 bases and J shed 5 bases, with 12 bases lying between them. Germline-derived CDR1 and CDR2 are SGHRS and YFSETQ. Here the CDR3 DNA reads TGCGCCAGCAGCTTGGGCAGGGAATTTAACGAGCAGTACTTC. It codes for CASSLGREFNEQYF.

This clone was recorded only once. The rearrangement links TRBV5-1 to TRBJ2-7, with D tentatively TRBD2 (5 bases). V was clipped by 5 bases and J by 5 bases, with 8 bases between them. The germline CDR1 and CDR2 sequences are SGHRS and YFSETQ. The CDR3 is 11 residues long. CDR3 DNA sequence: TGCGCCAGCAGTTCCGGGAACGAGCAGTACTTC. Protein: CASSSGNEQYF.

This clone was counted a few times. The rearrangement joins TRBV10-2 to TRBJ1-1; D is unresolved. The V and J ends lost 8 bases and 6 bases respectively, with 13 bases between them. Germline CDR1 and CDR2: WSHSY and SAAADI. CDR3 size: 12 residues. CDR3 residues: CASFGPTAEAFF. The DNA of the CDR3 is TGCGCCAGCTTCGGACCGACGGCTGAAGCTTTCTTT.

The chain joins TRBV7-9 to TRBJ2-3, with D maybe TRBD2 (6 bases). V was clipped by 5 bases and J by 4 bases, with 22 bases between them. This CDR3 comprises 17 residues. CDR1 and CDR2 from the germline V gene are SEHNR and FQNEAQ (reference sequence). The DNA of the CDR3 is TGTGCCAGCAGCGCTACCGGGGGACGCCTAATCCCAGATACGCAGTATTTT. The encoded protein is CASSATGGRLIPDTQYF.

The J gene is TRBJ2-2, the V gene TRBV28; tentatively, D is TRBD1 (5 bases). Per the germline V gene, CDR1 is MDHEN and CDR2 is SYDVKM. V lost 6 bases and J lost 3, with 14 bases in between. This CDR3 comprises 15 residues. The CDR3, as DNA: TGTGCCAGCAGACAAGGAGAAGGGGACACCGGGGAGCTGTTTTTT. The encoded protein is CASRQGEGDTGELFF.